This entry concerns a single T cell receptor beta chain. The CDR3 has 14 residues. Germline V CDR1 and CDR2: MNHEY, SVGAGI. This sample stems from a study of cytomegalovirus exposure and HLA in healthy donors. Vbeta (60) and Jbeta (13) primers were used in the PCR. Clones were read by immunoSEQ multiplex PCR, and TCRdb kept only the in-frame ones, dropping some. This table has roughly 140,000 clones, roughly 81% appearing once. This clonotype was sampled from a woman under 30 in good health and CMV-seronegative. The chain carries TRBV6-5 and TRBJ2-5; D may be TRBD1 (6 bases). Near its end, the DNA agrees better with TRBJ2-7, so the J call may be wrong. Sequenced: PBMCs. CDR3 loop: CASNPHGQNYEQYF. The DNA of the CDR3 is TGTGCCAGCAACCCTCATGGACAGAACTACGAGCAGTACTTC.